This T cell receptor (beta chain) was documented in a study of monozygotic twins with inflammatory bowel disease. This CDR3 is built from 14 residues. Germline CDR1 reads SQVTM; CDR2 reads ANQGSEA. For each CDR3 protein, TCRdb gives one entry from its re-call of the 5' RACE reads, without DNA. This repertoire includes tens of thousands of distinct CDR3 sequences. The sequence derives from a human donor with ulcerative colitis or Crohn's disease, or a healthy co-twin of an affected twin (not recorded which). What was sequenced was blood. The gene calls are TRBV29-1 and TRBJ2-5; TCRdb names TRBD2, which stays unverified in the absence of DNA. Here the CDR3 reads CSVAGGGSGETQYF.